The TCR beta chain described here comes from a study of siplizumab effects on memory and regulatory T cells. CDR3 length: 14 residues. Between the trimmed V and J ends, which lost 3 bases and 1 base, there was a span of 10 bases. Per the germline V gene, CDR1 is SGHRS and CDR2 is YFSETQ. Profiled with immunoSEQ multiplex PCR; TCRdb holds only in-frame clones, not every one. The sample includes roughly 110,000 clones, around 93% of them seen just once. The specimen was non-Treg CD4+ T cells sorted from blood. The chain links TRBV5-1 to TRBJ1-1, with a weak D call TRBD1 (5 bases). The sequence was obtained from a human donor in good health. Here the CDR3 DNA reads TGCGCCAGCAGCTCTCAGGGATGGAACACTGAAGCTTTCTTT. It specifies CASSSQGWNTEAFF.